The 3 T cell receptor beta chains in this list originate from one sample, sequenced in a study of Graves' ophthalmopathy and Graves' hyperthyroidism. The authors amplified TCR beta CDR3 regions from RNA transcripts. After a first-round RT-PCR with HTBI primers, a second-round multiplex PCR was run. TCRdb fed the multiplex PCR reads into MiXCR, producing one record per CDR3 protein. Of 400,000 to 500,000 distinct CDR3 sequences in the sample, under 25% were seen once. What was sequenced was peripheral blood. The receptors originated from a woman aged 18 to 35 with stable Graves' hyperthyroidism.

The CDR3 sequence is CASSHRVGSPLHF. DNA of the CDR3: TGTGCCAGCAGCCACAGGGTGGGATCACCCCTCCACTTT. The V gene is TRBV5-5, the J gene TRBJ1-6; D might be TRBD1 (6 bases). Trimming took 4 bases from V and 10 from J, leaving 12 bases between them. This CDR3 has 13 amino acids. Germline CDR1 is SGHKS and CDR2 is YYEKEE (reference sequence).

In this sample, this clonotype turned up many times. The rearrangement uses TRBV20-1 and TRBJ2-2; TRBD2 agrees at 7 bases. The CDR3 covers 17 residues. From germline, CDR1 is DFQATT and CDR2 SNEGSKA (reference sequence). V shed 0 bases, J shed 0 bases, and the junction held 7 bases outside the gene matches. The CDR3 nucleotides are TGCAGTGCTAGAGATCTGGGGAGGGGTTCGAACACCGGGGAGCTGTTTTTT. Translation: CSARDLGRGSNTGELFF.

This clonotype was detected ten times or more. V and J are TRBV2 and TRBJ1-5; D is possibly TRBD1 (6 bases). The germline CDR1 and CDR2 sequences are SNHLY and FYNNEI. V was pared by 8 bases and J by 6 bases, with 20 bases between. The CDR3 length is 15 residues. CDR3 in amino acids: CASDKGGGGSQPQHF. The CDR3 region has the DNA TGTGCCAGCGACAAGGGTGGAGGGGGAAGTCAGCCCCAGCATTTT.